This T cell receptor beta chain stems from a study of CD8 T cells in Susac syndrome. The RNA input was about 0.5 to 1 ug, and it was reverse transcribed with random hexamers. One entry per CDR3 protein results from TCRdb running MiXCR on the immunoSEQ multiplex PCR reads. Seen here are some 120,000 distinct CDR3 sequences, roughly 94% observed once, and the top ten hold around 0.12%. This CDR3 spans 13 amino acids. Germline V gene data show CDR1 as PRHDT and CDR2 as FYEKMQ (reference sequence). V dropped 0 bases and J dropped 5 bases, with 5 bases sitting between them. The gene calls are TRBV13 and TRBJ2-4, with D possibly matching TRBD1 (5 bases). The sample consisted of CD4+ T cells from PBMCs. This receptor was obtained from a human donor with multiple sclerosis. CDR3 loop: CASSLGGENIQYF. CDR3 sequence (DNA): TGTGCCAGCAGCTTAGGAGGGGAAAACATTCAGTACTTC.